This T cell receptor beta chain originates from a study of T-cell reconstitution after alpha-beta-depleted transplantation in children. The study, taken as a whole, reports: The origin of alpha-beta T cells about two months after transplant was reportedly several hundred expanded graft clones. The authors attributed T-cell counts and diversity one year after transplant mostly to newly produced T cells.

CDR1 and CDR2 from the germline V gene are SGHRS and YFSETQ. There are 15 residues in the CDR3. V dropped 1 base and J dropped 0 bases, with 11 bases sitting between them. Preparation of the TCRbeta library involved a method that used unique molecular identifiers. From the PCR reads, TCRdb called clonotypes with MiXCR, one entry per CDR3 protein. The sample holds about 1,000,000 distinct CDR3 sequences; about 29% are singletons and the top ten take over 25%. Remarks on this clonotype: Antigen specificity is unknown.

The TCR comes from a boy in the first two years of life who had a stem cell transplant for SCID, so the T cells may come from the graft donor. The chain has TRBV5-1 and TRBJ2-7; D ambiguous. This sample comprised PBMCs, mostly from graft donor cells, obtained 360 days after TCRalphabeta/CD19-depleted stem cell transplant. As DNA, the CDR3 is TGCGCCAGCAGCTTGCTTATGGAGAGCTCCTACGAGCAGTACTTC. This gives the protein CASSLLMESSYEQYF.